A selection of T cell receptor beta chains follows, all from one sample in a study of shared clonotypes between healthy human individuals. Here immunoSEQ multiplex PCR was the method, and the copy in TCRdb shows in-frame clones only, minus some. The sample contains approximately 470,000 clones, around four fifths of which appear only once. Sequences were obtained from PBMCs. All receptors come from a woman between 40 and 55 years old in good health. Some clones in this sample may be carry-over from other donors' samples. Both conserved end residues are part of each CDR3. The D gene is left open where the match is weak. Clone size is given for some rows only: seen once, a few or many times, or a class if the clone is expanded.

j_gene | v_gene | abundance | len | d_gene | CDR3aa | CDR3nt
TRBJ2-1 | TRBV6-5 | . | 15 | TRBD2 | CASSSGLAGDNEQFF | TGTGCCAGCAGTTCTGGACTAGCGGGAGACAATGAGCAGTTCTTC
TRBJ2-7 | TRBV5-1 | . | 16 | TRBD1 | CASSPYPRDSQYEQYF | TGCGCCAGCAGCCCCTACCCACGGGACAGTCAGTACGAGCAGTACTTC
TRBJ2-1 | TRBV11-3 | . | 19 | TRBD2 | CASSLRGGTSGTAYNEQFF | TGTGCCAGCAGCTTAAGGGGGGGGACTAGCGGGACCGCATACAATGAGCAGTTCTTC
TRBJ1-4 | TRBV18 | . | 15 | . | CASSPIGRTNEKLFF | TGTGCCAGCTCACCAATAGGACGGACGAATGAAAAACTGTTTTTT
TRBJ1-1 | TRBV28 | . | 17 | TRBD1 | CASSLSLGTGGNTEAFF | TGTGCCAGCAGTTTAAGCCTCGGGACAGGGGGGAACACTGAAGCTTTCTTT
TRBJ2-3 | TRBV5-5 | . | 14 | . | CASSLDGNTDTQYF | TGTGCCAGCAGCTTGGACGGAAACACAGATACGCAGTATTTT
TRBJ2-1 | TRBV7-9 | . | 14 | TRBD2 | CASRGLAGEDEQFF | TGTGCCAGCAGGGGACTAGCGGGAGAAGATGAGCAGTTCTTC
TRBJ1-2 | TRBV10-2 | once | 14 | . | CASSESRQGLGYTF | TGCGCCAGCAGTGAGTCTCGCCAGGGGTTAGGCTACACCTTC
TRBJ2-3 | TRBV11-2 | . | 15 | TRBD1 | CASSSGTAFTDTQYF | TGTGCCAGCAGTTCCGGGACAGCCTTCACAGATACGCAGTATTTT
TRBJ2-1 | TRBV30 | . | 14 | TRBD1 | CAWTPGGSYNEQFF | TGTGCCTGGACGCCAGGGGGATCCTACAATGAGCAGTTCTTC
TRBJ2-7 | TRBV11-1 | few | 15 | TRBD2 | CASSSGLAGNYEQYF | TGTGCCAGCAGCTCCGGACTAGCGGGAAACTACGAGCAGTACTTC
TRBJ1-2 | TRBV7-8 | . | 13 | . | CASSQTGGGGYTF | TGTGCCAGCAGCCAGACCGGGGGCGGCGGCTACACCTTC
TRBJ1-3 | TRBV11-2 | . | 13 | . | CASITSTGNTIYF | TGTGCCAGCATCACCTCGACTGGAAACACCATATATTTT
TRBJ2-7 | TRBV5-1 | . | 14 | TRBD1 | CASSPGQADHEQYF | TGCGCCAGCAGCCCAGGACAGGCCGACCACGAGCAGTACTTC
TRBJ2-7 | TRBV29-1 | . | 14 | . | CSVHPGTGAYEQYF | TGCAGCGTTCATCCCGGCACGGGGGCTTACGAGCAGTACTTC
TRBJ1-3 | TRBV7-9 | . | 18 | TRBD1 | CASSPGDRDPSSGNTIYF | TGTGCCAGCAGCCCAGGGGACAGGGATCCTAGCTCTGGAAACACCATATATTTT
TRBJ2-7 | TRBV30 | . | 12 | . | CAWSVSDSFQYF | TGTGCCTGGAGTGTAAGCGACAGTTTTCAGTACTTC
TRBJ2-5 | TRBV11-2 | . | 15 | . | CASTPTAKQQETQYF | TGTGCCAGCACCCCGACGGCAAAACAACAAGAGACCCAGTACTTC
TRBJ2-7 | TRBV27 | many | 15 | TRBD2 | CASSRRPGLAYEQYF | TGTGCCAGCAGCCGACGACCGGGACTAGCCTACGAGCAGTACTTC
TRBJ2-1 | TRBV5-1 | . | 15 | TRBD2 | CASSLGLAENNEQFF | TGCGCCAGCAGCTTGGGACTAGCGGAAAACAATGAGCAGTTCTTC
TRBJ2-1 | TRBV30 | . | 15 | TRBD1 | CAWRLSGGSYNEQFF | TGTGCCTGGAGACTGTCAGGGGGCTCCTACAATGAGCAGTTCTTC
TRBJ2-1 | TRBV7-9 | . | 16 | TRBD1 | CASSLVRQGLYNEQFF | TGTGCCAGCAGCCTGGTACGACAGGGGTTGTACAATGAGCAGTTCTTC
TRBJ2-4 | TRBV28 | . | 14 | . | CASSPMGLVNIQYF | TGTGCCAGCAGTCCTATGGGGCTGGTAAACATTCAGTACTTC
TRBJ2-7 | TRBV29-1 | . | 15 | TRBD2 | CSVEDTPSGRAEQYF | TGCAGCGTTGAAGATACCCCTAGCGGAAGGGCCGAGCAGTACTTC
TRBJ2-3 | TRBV9 | few | 15 | TRBD2 | CASSTRLAGTDTQYF | TGTGCCAGCAGCACACGACTAGCCGGCACAGATACGCAGTATTTT
TRBJ2-3 | TRBV7-8 | . | 12 | . | CASSTALDTQYF | TGTGCCAGCAGCACGGCGCTAGATACGCAGTATTTT
TRBJ2-5 | TRBV11-2 | . | 11 | . | CASSLKETQYF | TGTGCCAGCAGCTTGAAAGAGACCCAGTACTTC
TRBJ2-3 | TRBV6-1 | . | 18 | TRBD2 | CASSEGTSGSWGTDTQYF | TGTGCCAGCAGTGAAGGGACTAGCGGGAGTTGGGGCACAGATACGCAGTATTTT
TRBJ2-1 | TRBV29-1 | . | 13 | . | CSVESMGSNEQFF | TGCAGCGTTGAGTCTATGGGGTCGAATGAGCAGTTCTTC
TRBJ2-7 | TRBV25-1 | . | 15 | . | CASSDGLGPSGEQYF | TGTGCCAGCAGTGATGGGTTGGGTCCTTCTGGCGAGCAGTACTTC
TRBJ1-3 | TRBV7-2 | . | 15 | TRBD1 | CASSLPTGGGNTIYF | TGTGCCAGCAGCTTACCCACAGGGGGGGGAAACACCATATATTTT
TRBJ2-7 | TRBV7-8 | . | 12 | . | CASSSFIYEQYF | TGTGCCAGCAGCTCATTCATCTACGAGCAGTACTTC
TRBJ1-1 | TRBV4-2 | once | 15 | . | CASSLITGLATEAFF | TGTGCCAGCAGCCTTATAACGGGACTTGCTACTGAAGCTTTCTTT
TRBJ2-7 | TRBV11-2 | . | 15 | TRBD2 | CASSLGLAALYEQYF | TGTGCCAGCAGCTTGGGGCTAGCGGCCCTCTACGAGCAGTACTTC
TRBJ1-1 | TRBV7-9 | . | 14 | . | CASSLGFTNTEAFF | TGTGCCAGCAGCTTAGGTTTTACGAACACTGAAGCTTTCTTT
TRBJ2-1 | TRBV2 | . | 15 | . | CASSEGMPSYNEQFF | TGTGCCAGCAGTGAAGGGATGCCCTCCTACAATGAGCAGTTCTTC
TRBJ2-1 | TRBV4-1 | . | 17 | TRBD2 | CASSQPTSGKINNEQFF | TGCGCCAGCAGCCAGCCAACTAGCGGGAAAATTAACAATGAGCAGTTCTTC
TRBJ1-4 | TRBV28 | . | 14 | . | CASSLGQVGEKLFF | TGTGCCAGCAGTTTGGGTCAGGTGGGGGAAAAACTGTTTTTT
TRBJ2-7 | TRBV7-8 | . | 15 | . | CASSFGTRGSYEQYF | TGTGCCAGCAGCTTTGGGACCCGTGGCTCCTACGAGCAGTACTTC
TRBJ2-1 | TRBV18 | . | 13 | . | CASSQPSYNEQFF | TGTGCCAGCTCACAACCGTCTTACAATGAGCAGTTCTTC
TRBJ1-5 | TRBV28 | . | 11 | . | CASSASGTQHF | TGTGCCAGCAGTGCTTCAGGGACCCAGCATTTT
TRBJ1-4 | TRBV25-1 | . | 15 | . | CASSDPTRGGEKLFF | TGTGCCAGCAGTGATCCGACGAGAGGAGGGGAAAAACTGTTTTTT
TRBJ2-1 | TRBV9 | . | 17 | . | CASSVATRAGGYNEQFF | TGTGCCAGCAGCGTAGCTACTAGGGCTGGCGGATACAATGAGCAGTTCTTC
TRBJ1-1 | TRBV4-3 | . | 15 | . | CASSHQTGGGTEAFF | TGCGCCAGCAGCCACCAGACAGGCGGTGGGACTGAAGCTTTCTTT
TRBJ2-1 | TRBV2 | . | 17 | TRBD1 | CASSGILDRVSGVEQFF | TGTGCCAGCAGTGGTATCTTGGACAGGGTTTCCGGCGTTGAGCAGTTCTTC
TRBJ1-2 | TRBV6-1 | once | 13 | . | CASSRQINYGYTF | TGTGCCAGCAGTCGACAGATAAACTATGGCTACACCTTC
TRBJ2-5 | TRBV9 | . | 17 | . | CASSVGGGSQYQETQYF | TGTGCCAGCAGCGTAGGCGGCGGGTCCCAGTACCAAGAGACCCAGTACTTC
TRBJ2-2 | TRBV27 | once | 14 | . | CASSLTGFTGELFF | TGTGCCAGCAGTTTGACAGGCTTCACCGGGGAGCTGTTTTTT
TRBJ1-1 | TRBV28 | . | 12 | . | CASITPNTEAFF | TGTGCCAGCATTACCCCGAACACTGAAGCTTTCTTT
TRBJ2-7 | TRBV11-2 | . | 13 | . | CASSLAWVYEQYF | TGTGCCAGCAGCTTAGCTTGGGTCTACGAGCAGTACTTC
TRBJ2-2 | TRBV25-1 | once | 17 | TRBD2 | CASSQGLAGSNTGELFF | TGTGCCAGCAGTCAAGGACTAGCGGGAAGTAACACCGGGGAGCTGTTTTTT
TRBJ2-1 | TRBV5-1 | few | 15 | TRBD1 | CASSRQGRSYNEQFF | TGCGCCAGCAGCCGACAGGGTCGCTCCTACAATGAGCAGTTCTTC
TRBJ2-1 | TRBV5-1 | . | 17 | TRBD2 | CASSVGLAGVDYNEQFF | TGCGCCAGCAGCGTCGGACTAGCGGGCGTTGACTACAATGAGCAGTTCTTC